This TCR beta chain was observed in a study of molecular identifiers for immune sequencing clone quantification. Study in general: The replicates split RNA from about 20,000 or 100,000 naive CD8 cells five ways and sequenced four. Study results and caveats: Over 99% of effector molecules, yet under 1% of naive-cell molecules, were held by clones above 20 RNA copies.

This CDR3 comprises 18 residues. Germline assignment: CDR1 SGHVS and CDR2 FQNEAQ. Unmatched junction bases numbered 16, after V lost 1 base and J lost 5 bases. As regards this clonotype: The antigen is undetermined.

The naive CD8 libraries originated from between roughly 20,000 and 1,000,000 sorted cells and drew on 10%, 30% or 50% RNA. With listed TCR primers and previously described methods, bulk TCR libraries were prepared. MiXCR, run by TCRdb on the PCR reads, gives a single entry per CDR3 protein. The sample includes hundreds of thousands of distinct CDR3 sequences, around 25% of them seen just once. The sample consisted of naive CD8+ T cells from blood, with Jurkat cell RNA spiked in. Subset denoted: FACS-sorted CD8+CD4-CCR7+CD45RA+ naive T cells. The chain employs TRBV7-8 and TRBJ2-5; TRBD2 matches 7 bases. This receptor was obtained from a human donor in good health. Some libraries in this study had Jurkat cell RNA spiked in. The CDR3 coding sequence is TGTGCCAGCAGCTTAGAGGGCTGGGGGGGGGGTCTAGGCGAGACCCAGTACTTC. The encoded protein is CASSLEGWGGGLGETQYF.